This T cell receptor (beta chain) was observed in a study of blood T cell repertoires in COVID-19 (dated by TCRdb to about 2020). Study-wide context: Samples covering the acute and convalescent phases of COVID-19 were provided by collaborators in the United States, Italy and Spain. Where HLA class I and class II types were available, the types were taken from metadata supplied by the sample provider, not from assay-based typing. The prospective study material was composed of cDNA or gDNA derived from T cells, B-cell-depleted T cells, or PBMCs. A de-identified subject ID, COVID-19 status, age in years and sex were almost always included in the sample metadata. Subjects who had been exposed to COVID-19, were actively infected with it, or had recovered from it provided the deeply sampled blood TCRbeta repertoires that made up the dataset. The samples were drawn from two sources: the first 160 participants of the ongoing ImmuneRACE study, and approximately 1,300 subjects contributed by 6 global collaborators. A freely available public database, intended as a resource for researchers studying the immune response to SARS-CoV-2, is where the repertoires were released.

Comment on this clone: Its antigen remains undetermined. No base quality values were provided; no much bigger clone lies one nucleotide off.

Samples from volunteer blood donors who had recovered from COVID-19 were contributed by a second Seattle source. Whole blood was collected in K2EDTA tubes by collaborating institutions according to the institutions' own protocols. For TCRbeta analysis, collaborators shipped samples as frozen whole blood, isolated PBMCs, or DNA extracted from either of those sample types. General conclusions and limits of the study: Clinical and demographic metadata were provided uncurated, with the amount varying by source and participant.

TCRbeta CDR3 regions were amplified from genomic DNA by means of the immunoSEQ Assay, a bias-controlled multiplex PCR. The original pipeline was this. The number of nucleated cells in each sample was estimated from the amplification of reference gene primers within the assay. To quantify the absolute abundance of each unique TCRbeta CDR3 rearrangement, sequence reads were collapsed and filtered. For each sample, productive Simpson clonality was calculated as the square root of Simpson's diversity index over productive rearrangements. Sourced from immuneACCESS, this table was stored by TCRdb with only in-frame sequences that have V and J called. A share of the clones is absent; for the studies checked, an unresolved V gene accounts for under half, and the remainder has no known explanation. The V and J calls and the clone size are those of that table, but D and trimming were determined from the DNA. The sample includes 240,000 or so clones, with around 87% observed a single time. The ten most abundant clones make up 7.2% of the sample.

Cut back by 0 bases and 2 bases, the V and J ends lie 5 bases apart. The CDR3 runs 13 residues from the cysteine to the phenylalanine. Of the read, only the CDR3 DNA is kept; its 39 bases are in frame from base 1. The germline V gene (reference sequence) sets CDR1 to MNHEY and CDR2 to SMNVEV. This receptor was obtained from a man between 60 and 75 years old who had recovered from COVID-19. The rearrangement joined TRBV27 to TRBJ2-7, with TRBD1 as a weak D call on 5 bases. The specimen was peripheral blood. The nucleotide sequence is TGTGCCAGCAGTTTATCCAGGGCCTACGAGCAGTACTTC. Protein translation: CASSLSRAYEQYF.